This T cell receptor (beta chain) comes out of a study of blood T cell repertoires in COVID-19. Study overall: Specimens from acute and convalescent COVID-19 originated in the United States, Italy and Spain. T cells, B-cell-depleted T cells, or PBMCs supplied cDNA or gDNA.

In the original analysis: How many nucleated cells were present was estimated from reference gene primer amplification. Assay: immunoSEQ multiplex PCR; the TCRdb copy retains only in-frame clones and omits some. V, J and clone size reflect that table, while D and trimming were determined from the DNA. The top ten clones hold approximately 0.99% of a sample with fewer than 450,000 clones, about 88% of them seen once. The cohort comprised adults aged about 18 to 90 years residing in under 30 US areas. This TCR came from a woman between 25 and 40 years old who had recovered from COVID-19. Sequenced sample: PBMCs or T cells enriched from blood (not recorded which).

This chain's CDR3 is CASSYSRDSYQPQHF. In DNA, the CDR3 is TGTGCCAGCAGTTACTCTCGGGACAGTTACCAGCCCCAGCATTTT. This chain uses TRBV6-2 or TRBV6-3 with TRBJ1-5, with 7 bases lining up with TRBD1. The CDR3 has 15 residues. Germline-derived CDR1 and CDR2 are MNHEY and SVGEGT. V was pared by 0 bases and J by 7 bases, with 6 bases of the junction left unmatched.